This T cell receptor (beta chain) was recovered during a study of PD-1 blockade in classical Hodgkin lymphoma (dated by TCRdb to 2019 to 2021). About the full investigation: Nivolumab dosing was 3 mg/kg intravenously every 2 weeks, continuing until either disease progression or unacceptable toxicity. The study used TCR beta sequencing and CyTOF to define a peripheral blood immune signature of response to PD-1 blockade in classical Hodgkin lymphoma.

What the study reported, not specific to this receptor: Trial patients with a complete response had baseline diversity similar to that of newly diagnosed patients, while partial responders and progressors had significantly lower diversity. Only a single clinical trial cohort was studied, and what caused the repertoire differences, possibly disease activity or prior therapy, remained undefined. CD4+ but not CD8+ TCR diversity rose significantly by C4D1 (p=0.0027 vs p=0.16), most apparent in complete responders (p=0.02). Patients starting nivolumab less than 1 year after ASCT had lower diversity and were excluded from later analyses to avoid confounding by immune reconstitution. Baseline TCR diversity was reported to be lower in newly diagnosed patients than in healthy donors, and even lower in relapsed/refractory patients.

Based on the germline V gene, the CDR1 and CDR2 sequences are SGHAT and FQNNGV. Deletion took 7 bases off V and 2 bases off J, with a span of 14 bases between the germline ends. The CDR3, from cysteine to phenylalanine, totals 14 residues. Only the CDR3 part of the read is kept: 42 bases, read in frame from the first base. The Qiagen DNeasy kit was used to extract genomic DNA from unsorted PBMCs and from the negatively selected CD4+ and CD8+ fractions. Amplification of TCR beta CDR3 regions was done by immunoSEQ multiplex PCR with primers that anneal to V and J segments. Amplification bias was minimized using a synthetic immune receptor repertoire, and residual bias was removed computationally after sequencing. The published analysis was carried out like this. Repertoire diversity was quantified as the Shannon entropy index using custom Python scripts. Unsorted, CD4+ and CD8+ repertoires were analyzed separately, except in combined analyses where CD4+ and CD8+ sequences were merged in silico. A clone counted as expanded when the clone's frequency after treatment rose at least 2-fold relative to C1D1, and clones undetected at baseline were given a pseudocount of 0.5. Clones with 0 or 1 copy at C1D1 were defined as singleton clones, while clones with 2 or more copies were defined as non-singleton clones. Clones expanded in unsorted samples were annotated as CD4+, CD8+ or unknown by matching protein sequences in sorted samples from the same patient. Wilcoxon tests on paired samples were used to test diversity changes from C1D1 to C4D1. TCRdb took this table from immuneACCESS and kept in-frame rearrangements with V and J called. Such tables lack part of the clones; where checked against another copy, unresolved V genes explain under half of the gap, and the rest is unexplained. V, J and clone size reflect that table, while D and trimming were determined from the DNA. The table for this sample lists 150,000 or so clones; 78% of them were counted only once. Of the sample, 7% to 9.5% is held by the ten largest clones.

In the paper's terms, the time point label means: cycle 2 day 1 (C2D1) of nivolumab. All trial patients had relapsed after autologous stem cell transplantation, with cohorts A, B and C differing in prior brentuximab vedotin exposure. The trial cohort comprised more than 55 patients with relapsed/refractory classical Hodgkin lymphoma whose best overall responses were complete response, partial response or progressive disease. In the multi-cohort phase II CheckMate 205 trial, trial patients received single-agent nivolumab. An independent review committee assessed best overall response using the 2007 International Working Group response criteria. Trial PBMCs were obtained immediately prior to nivolumab initiation (C1D1) and on therapy at cycle 2 day 1 and cycle 4 day 1. Peripheral blood was collected in 8 mL Vacutainer Cell Preparation Tubes, from which PBMCs were isolated by centrifugation and then cryopreserved.

With regard to this clone: The clone's antigen remains unknown. Nothing much larger sits one base from this clone, and base qualities are not available.

The sequence joins TRBV11-2 to TRBJ2-5; the D gene remains uncertain. The TCR was taken from a human donor with classical Hodgkin lymphoma. The material was peripheral blood mononuclear cells (PBMCs), obtained before the second cycle of nivolumab. The sequence in DNA is TGTGCCAGCATCCCCGGACGGTCGCAAGAGACCCAGTACTTC. Translated, it reads CASIPGRSQETQYF.